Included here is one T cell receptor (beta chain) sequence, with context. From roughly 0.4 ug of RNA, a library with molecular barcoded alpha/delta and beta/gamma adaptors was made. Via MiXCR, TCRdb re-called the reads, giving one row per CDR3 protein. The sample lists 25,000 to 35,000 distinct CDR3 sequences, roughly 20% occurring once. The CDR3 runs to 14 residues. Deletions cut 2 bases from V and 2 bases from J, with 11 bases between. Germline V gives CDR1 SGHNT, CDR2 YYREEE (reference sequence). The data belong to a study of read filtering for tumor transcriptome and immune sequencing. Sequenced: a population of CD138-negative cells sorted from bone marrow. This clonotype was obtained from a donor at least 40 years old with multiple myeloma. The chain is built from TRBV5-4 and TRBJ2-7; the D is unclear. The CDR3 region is CASSFRPRTYEQYF. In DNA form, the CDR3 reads TGTGCCAGCAGCTTTAGGCCTAGGACCTACGAGCAGTACTTC.